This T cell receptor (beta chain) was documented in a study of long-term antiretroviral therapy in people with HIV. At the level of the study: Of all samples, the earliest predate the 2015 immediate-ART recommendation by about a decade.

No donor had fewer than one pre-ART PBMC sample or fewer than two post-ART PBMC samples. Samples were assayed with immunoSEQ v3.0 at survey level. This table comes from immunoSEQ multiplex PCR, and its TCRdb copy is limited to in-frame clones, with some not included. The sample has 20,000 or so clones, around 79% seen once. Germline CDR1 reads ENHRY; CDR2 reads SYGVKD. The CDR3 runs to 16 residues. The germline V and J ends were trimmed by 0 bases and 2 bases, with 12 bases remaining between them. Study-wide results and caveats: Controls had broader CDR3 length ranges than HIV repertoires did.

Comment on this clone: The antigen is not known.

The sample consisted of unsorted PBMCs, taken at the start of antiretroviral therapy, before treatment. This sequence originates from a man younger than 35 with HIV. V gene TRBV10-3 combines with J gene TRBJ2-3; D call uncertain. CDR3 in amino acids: CAISESSRQYTDTQYF. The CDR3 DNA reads TGTGCCATCAGTGAGTCATCACGCCAGTACACAGATACGCAGTATTTT.